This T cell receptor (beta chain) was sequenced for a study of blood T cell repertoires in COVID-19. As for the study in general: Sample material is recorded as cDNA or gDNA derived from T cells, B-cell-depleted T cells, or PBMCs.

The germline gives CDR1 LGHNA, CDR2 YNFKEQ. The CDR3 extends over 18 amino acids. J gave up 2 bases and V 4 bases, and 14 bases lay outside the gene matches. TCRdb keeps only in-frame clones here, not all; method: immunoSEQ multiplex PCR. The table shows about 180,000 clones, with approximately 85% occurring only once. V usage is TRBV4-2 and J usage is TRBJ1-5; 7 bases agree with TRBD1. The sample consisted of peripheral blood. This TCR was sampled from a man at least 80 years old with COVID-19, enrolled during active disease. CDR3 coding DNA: TGTGCCAGCAGCCCACATGGGACAGACCCTTGGGGCAATCAGCCCCAGCATTTT. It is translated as CASSPHGTDPWGNQPQHF.